A single sample is the source of the 15 T cell receptor beta chains below, sequenced in a study of blood T cell repertoires in COVID-19. Clones were read by immunoSEQ multiplex PCR, and TCRdb kept only the in-frame ones, dropping some. Of roughly 400,000 clones listed, 70% to 90% are singletons. Input material: PBMCs or T cells enriched from blood (not recorded which). These receptors all come from a woman in her 40s with acute COVID-19.

The chain links TRBV2 to TRBJ2-3, with D possibly TRBD1 on 5 matching bases. Deletions cut 6 bases from V and 2 bases from J, with 9 bases between. The CDR3 extends over 13 amino acids. Germline loops: CDR1 SNHLY, CDR2 FYNNEI. In DNA form, the CDR3 reads TGTGCCAGCAGGCTGGACACCACAGATACGCAGTATTTT. It translates to CASRLDTTDTQYF.

The chain carries TRBV30 and TRBJ1-1; possible D gene TRBD1, 6 bases. CDR1 GTSNPN and CDR2 SVGIG come from the germline V gene (reference sequence). The CDR3 length is 14 residues. The V gene lost 1 base and the J gene lost 1 base, with 10 bases spanning the gap. Here the CDR3 reads CAWSEGHPNTEAFF. In DNA, the CDR3 is TGTGCCTGGAGTGAGGGACACCCGAACACTGAAGCTTTCTTT.

The chain carries TRBV7-9 and TRBJ2-2; 8 bases map to TRBD2. This CDR3 contains 16 residues. With V trimmed by 4 bases and J by 3 bases, 7 bases remained unmatched. Germline CDR1 and CDR2: SEHNR and FQNEAQ (reference sequence). CDR3 coding DNA: TGTGCCAGCAGCTCGAACGGGGGGGAGGACACCGGGGAGCTGTTTTTT. Protein: CASSSNGGEDTGELFF.

The chain recombines TRBV11-3 with TRBJ2-3, with D unclear. CDR1 is SGHNT, CDR2 YENEEA, per germline. V lost 3 bases to trimming and J lost 1 base, with 5 bases between them. The CDR3 consists of 13 residues. The CDR3 is CASSLRRTDTQYF. For the CDR3, the DNA is TGTGCCAGCAGCTTGCGCCGCACAGATACGCAGTATTTT.

The chain carries TRBV5-4 and TRBJ2-2; the match to TRBD1 covers 8 bases. CDR3 size: 15 residues. J gave up 3 bases and V 4 bases, and 5 bases lay outside the gene matches. The germline gives CDR1 SGHNT, CDR2 YYREEE (reference sequence). CDR3 coding DNA: TGTGCCAGCAGCCCGGACAGGGACCACACCGGGGAGCTGTTTTTT. Amino acids: CASSPDRDHTGELFF.

The rearrangement links TRBV12-3 or TRBV12-4 to TRBJ1-2; tentatively, D is TRBD1 (5 bases). The germline V and J ends were trimmed by 9 bases and 8 bases, with 13 bases remaining between them. The CDR3 spans 11 residues. The CDR3 DNA reads as TGTGCCAGGACAGTGGCAGGCGGCTACACCTTC. Amino acid sequence: CARTVAGGYTF.

The CDR3 region is CAWSAGGQIGNEQFF. The CDR3 coding sequence is TGTGCCTGGAGTGCGGGGGGGCAGATTGGAAATGAGCAGTTCTTC. V is TRBV30 and J is TRBJ2-1, with TRBD2 matching 8 bases. The CDR3 consists of 15 residues. J lost 7 bases, V lost 1 base, and 9 bases had no gene match. Germline assignment: CDR1 GTSNPN and CDR2 SVGIG (reference sequence).

The J gene is TRBJ2-7, the V gene TRBV7-9, with unresolved D. The germline V and J ends were trimmed by 2 bases and 7 bases, with 12 bases remaining between them. Germline V gene lookup returns CDR1 SEHNR and CDR2 FQNEAQ (reference sequence). The CDR3 runs to 13 residues. The CDR3 spells CASSLSALREQYF. In DNA, the CDR3 is TGTGCCAGCAGCTTATCTGCACTTCGGGAGCAGTACTTC.

The chain combines TRBV5-1 with TRBJ1-1, with 7 bases that match TRBD1. Trimming cost V 4 bases and J 0 bases; bases outside gene matches: 12. The germline CDR1 and CDR2 sequences are SGHRS and YFSETQ. This CDR3 region has 17 residues. The CDR3, as DNA: TGCGCCAGCAGCCCCATTTTCGGGACAGACCTGAACACTGAAGCTTTCTTT. Its protein product is CASSPIFGTDLNTEAFF.

This sequence joins TRBV24-1 and TRBJ1-2; 7 positions match TRBD1. Germline CDR1 is KGHDR and CDR2 is SFDVKD. After removal of 4 bases from V and 7 bases from J, the junction contained 11 bases not matched to a gene. This CDR3 is 15 amino acids long. CDR3 in amino acids: CATSDPSDRFGGYTF. In nucleotides, the CDR3 is TGTGCCACCAGTGACCCCTCGGACAGGTTCGGTGGCTACACCTTC.

CDR3 nucleotide sequence: TGTGCCTGGAGTGTACCGCGGGGGGGCCCAGGGGAGCTGTTTTTT. Its protein is CAWSVPRGGPGELFF. The chain combines TRBV30 with TRBJ2-2; 9 bases agree with TRBD2. Germline-derived CDR1 and CDR2 are GTSNPN and SVGIG (reference sequence). The CDR3 is 15 residues long. The J segment lost 8 bases and the V segment lost 0 bases, leaving 7 bases of the junction unmatched.

This chain joins TRBV15 and TRBJ1-1, with D perhaps matching TRBD1 (6 bases). Germline V gene data show CDR1 as LNHNV and CDR2 as YYDKDF (reference sequence). V was cut by 6 bases and J by 0 bases, with 17 bases left in between. CDR3 length: 16 residues. CDR3 protein: CATRSRNRALNTEAFF. CDR3 in DNA: TGTGCCACCAGGAGCCGGAACAGGGCCCTGAACACTGAAGCTTTCTTT. The full variable domain, rest sourced from reference TRBV15 and TRBJ1-1, is DAMVIQNPRYQVTQFGKPVTLSCSQTLNHNVMYWYQQKSSQAPKLLFHYYDKDFNNEADTPDNFQSRRPNTSFCFLDIRSPGLGDTAMYLCATRSRNRALNTEAFFGQGTRLTVV.

The chain links TRBV7-2 to TRBJ1-5; the match to TRBD1 covers 7 bases. Germline lookup yields CDR1 SGHTA and CDR2 FQGNSA. Trimming took 6 bases from V and 6 from J; bases not matched to a gene: 11. The CDR3 covers 15 residues. CDR3 sequence: CASSWTGSQSQPQHF. CDR3 coding DNA: TGTGCCAGCAGTTGGACAGGCTCTCAGAGTCAGCCCCAGCATTTT.

This chain uses TRBV5-4 with TRBJ1-2, with D hard to call. Trimming pared 3 bases from V and 0 bases from J, leaving 6 bases between. This CDR3 spans 13 amino acids. Germline CDR1 reads SGHNT; CDR2 reads YYREEE (reference sequence). CDR3: CASSYLTNYGYTF. CDR3 coding DNA: TGTGCCAGCAGCTACTTAACTAACTATGGCTACACCTTC.

The V and J genes are TRBV24-1 and TRBJ1-5; TRBD1 is a possible D gene (5 bases). The CDR3 is 15 amino acids. Germline lookup yields CDR1 KGHDR and CDR2 SFDVKD. V was trimmed by 6 bases and J by 0 bases, leaving 11 bases between them. The CDR3 nucleotides are TGTGCCACCAGTAGCTTACAGGATAGCAATCAGCCCCAGCATTTT. Translated: CATSSLQDSNQPQHF.